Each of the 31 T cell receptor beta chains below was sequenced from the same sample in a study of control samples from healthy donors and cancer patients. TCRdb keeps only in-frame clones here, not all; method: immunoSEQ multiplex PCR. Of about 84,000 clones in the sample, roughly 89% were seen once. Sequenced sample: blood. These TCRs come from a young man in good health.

The CDR3 nucleotides read TGTGCCAGCAGCTTAGACGGGGGCCTGGCTTTCTTT. Amino acid sequence: CASSLDGGLAFF. The chain has TRBV11-3 and TRBJ1-1; TRBD1 might be the D (6 bases). Looked up from germline, CDR1 is SGHNT and CDR2 is YENEEA. This CDR3 has 12 residues. Trimming stripped 0 bases from V and 11 bases from J, with 10 bases between.

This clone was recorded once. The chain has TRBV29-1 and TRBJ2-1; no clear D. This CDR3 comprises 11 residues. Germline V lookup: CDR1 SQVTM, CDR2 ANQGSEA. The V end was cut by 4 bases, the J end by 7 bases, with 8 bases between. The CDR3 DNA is TGCAGCGTTGCGCGAGCAAATGAGCAGTTCTTC. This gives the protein CSVARANEQFF.

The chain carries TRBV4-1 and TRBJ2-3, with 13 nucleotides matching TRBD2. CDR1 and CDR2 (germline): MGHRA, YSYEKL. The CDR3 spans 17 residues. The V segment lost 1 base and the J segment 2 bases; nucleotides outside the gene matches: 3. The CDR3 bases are TGCGCCAGCAGCCAAGGGACTAGCGGGAGATTCACAGATACGCAGTATTTT. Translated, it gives CASSQGTSGRFTDTQYF.

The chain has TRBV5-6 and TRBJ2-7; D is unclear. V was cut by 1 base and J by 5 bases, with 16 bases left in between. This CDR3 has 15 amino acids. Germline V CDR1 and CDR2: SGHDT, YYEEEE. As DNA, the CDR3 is TGTGCCAGCAGCTTGACGCAGGCTCCCCGGAACGAGCAGTACTTC. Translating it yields CASSLTQAPRNEQYF.

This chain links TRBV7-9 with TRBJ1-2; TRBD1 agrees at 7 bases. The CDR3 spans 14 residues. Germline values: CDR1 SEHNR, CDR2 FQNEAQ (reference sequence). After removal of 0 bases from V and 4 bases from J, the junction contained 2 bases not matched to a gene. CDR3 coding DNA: TGTGCCAGCAGCTTAGCGGGGACAGCCTATGGCTACACCTTC. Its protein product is CASSLAGTAYGYTF.

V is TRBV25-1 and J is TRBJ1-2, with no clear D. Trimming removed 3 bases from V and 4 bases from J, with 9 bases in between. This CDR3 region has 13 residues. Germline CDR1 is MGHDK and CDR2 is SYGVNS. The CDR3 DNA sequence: TGTGCCAGCAGTGATGGGATGTTCTATGGCTACACCTTC. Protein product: CASSDGMFYGYTF.

This chain's CDR3 is CASRGGTGVWNEQFF. In DNA, the CDR3 is TGTGCCAGCAGAGGGGGGACAGGGGTTTGGAATGAGCAGTTCTTC. The chain uses TRBV7-9 and TRBJ2-1; TRBD1 matches 10 bases. With V trimmed by 6 bases and J by 7 bases, 9 bases remained unmatched. In germline, CDR1 is SEHNR, CDR2 FQNEAQ (reference sequence). This CDR3 contains 15 residues.

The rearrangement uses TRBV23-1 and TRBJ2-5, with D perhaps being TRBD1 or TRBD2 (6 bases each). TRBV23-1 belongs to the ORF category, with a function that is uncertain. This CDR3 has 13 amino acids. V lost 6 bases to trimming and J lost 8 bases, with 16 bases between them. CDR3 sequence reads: CASRQGGEPTQYF. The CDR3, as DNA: TGCGCCAGCAGACAGGGCGGGGAACCCACCCAGTACTTC.

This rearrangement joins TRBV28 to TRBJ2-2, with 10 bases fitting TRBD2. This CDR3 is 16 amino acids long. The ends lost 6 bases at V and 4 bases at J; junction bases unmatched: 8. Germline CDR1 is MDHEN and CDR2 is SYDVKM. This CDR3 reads CASSSLAGATTGELFF. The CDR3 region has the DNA TGTGCCAGCAGCTCTCTAGCGGGGGCCACCACCGGGGAGCTGTTTTTT. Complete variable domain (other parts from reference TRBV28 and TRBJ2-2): DVKVTQSSRYLVKRTGEKVFLECVQDMDHENMFWYRQDPGLGLRLIYFSYDVKMKEKGDIPEGYSVSREKKERFSLILESASTNQTSMYLCASSSLAGATTGELFFGEGSRLTVL.

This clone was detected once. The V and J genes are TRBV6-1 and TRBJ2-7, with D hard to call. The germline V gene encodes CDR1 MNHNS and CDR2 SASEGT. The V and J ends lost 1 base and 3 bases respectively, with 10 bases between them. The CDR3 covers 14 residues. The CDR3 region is CASSEGVLNYEQYF. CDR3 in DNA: TGTGCCAGCAGTGAAGGGGTATTAAACTACGAGCAGTACTTC.

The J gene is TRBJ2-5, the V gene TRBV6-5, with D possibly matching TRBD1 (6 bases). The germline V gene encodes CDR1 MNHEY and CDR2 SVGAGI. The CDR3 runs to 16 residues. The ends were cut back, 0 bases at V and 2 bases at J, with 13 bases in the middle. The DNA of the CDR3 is TGTGCCAGCAGTTACTCGACAGGCCCGGTTCAAGAGACCCAGTACTTC. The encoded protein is CASSYSTGPVQETQYF.

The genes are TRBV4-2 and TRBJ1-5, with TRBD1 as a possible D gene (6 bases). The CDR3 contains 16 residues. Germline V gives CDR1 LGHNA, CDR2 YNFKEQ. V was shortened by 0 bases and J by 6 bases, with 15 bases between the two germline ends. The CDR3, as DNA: TGTGCCAGCAGCCAAGAGGGGGGGCAGGAGGCTCAGCCCCAGCATTTT. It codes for CASSQEGGQEAQPQHF.

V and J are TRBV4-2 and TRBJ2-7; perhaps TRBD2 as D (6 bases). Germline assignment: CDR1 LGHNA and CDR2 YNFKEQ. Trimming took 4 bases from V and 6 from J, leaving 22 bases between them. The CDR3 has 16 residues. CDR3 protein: CASSPKAGRIGSEQYF. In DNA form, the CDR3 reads TGTGCCAGCAGCCCCAAGGCGGGGCGAATTGGGTCCGAGCAGTACTTC.

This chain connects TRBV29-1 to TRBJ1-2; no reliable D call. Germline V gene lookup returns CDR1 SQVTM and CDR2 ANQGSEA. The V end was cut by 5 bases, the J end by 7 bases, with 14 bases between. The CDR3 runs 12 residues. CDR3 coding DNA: TGCAGCGTTCAGACGGGGAATGGTGGCTACACCTTC. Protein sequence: CSVQTGNGGYTF.

CDR3 residues: CASSLELRDLQETQYF. The CDR3 DNA is TGTGCCAGCAGCTTAGAACTCCGGGACCTTCAAGAGACCCAGTACTTC. The chain has TRBV11-2 and TRBJ2-5; perhaps D is TRBD1 or TRBD2 (5 bases each). CDR3 length equals 16 residues. Germline loops: CDR1 SGHAT, CDR2 FQNNGV. V shed 0 bases and J shed 2 bases, with 13 bases lying between them. Combining the CDR3 with reference TRBV11-2 and TRBJ2-5 gives the whole variable domain EAGVAQSPRYKIIEKRQSVAFWCNPISGHATLYWYQQILGQGPKLLIQFQNNGVVDDSQLPKDRFSAERLKGVDSTLKIQPAKLEDSAVYLCASSLELRDLQETQYFGPGTRLLVL.

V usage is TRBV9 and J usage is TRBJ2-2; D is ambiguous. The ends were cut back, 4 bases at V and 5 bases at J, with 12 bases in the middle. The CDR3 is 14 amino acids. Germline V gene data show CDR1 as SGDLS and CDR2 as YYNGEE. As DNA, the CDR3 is TGTGCCAGCAGCCCTCAGCTAGGAACCGGGGAGCTGTTTTTT. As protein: CASSPQLGTGELFF.

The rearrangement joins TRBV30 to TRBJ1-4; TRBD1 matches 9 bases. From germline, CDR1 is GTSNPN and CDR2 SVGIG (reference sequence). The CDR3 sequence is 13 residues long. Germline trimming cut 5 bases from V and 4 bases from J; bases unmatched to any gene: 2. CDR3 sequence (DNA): TGTGCCTGGGGGACAGGGATTAATGAAAAACTGTTTTTT. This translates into CAWGTGINEKLFF. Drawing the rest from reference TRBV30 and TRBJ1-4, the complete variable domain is SQTIHQWPATLVQPVGSPLSLECTVEGTSNPNLYWYRQAAGRGLQLLFYSVGIGQISSEVPQNLSASRPQDRQFILSSKKLLLSDSGFYLCAWGTGINEKLFFGSGTQLSVL.

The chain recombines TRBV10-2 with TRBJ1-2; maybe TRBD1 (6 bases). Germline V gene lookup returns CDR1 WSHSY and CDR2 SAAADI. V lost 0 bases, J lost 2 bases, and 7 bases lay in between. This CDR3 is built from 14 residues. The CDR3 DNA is TGCGCCAGCAGTGAGTCAACAGGGAACTATGGCTACACCTTC. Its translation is CASSESTGNYGYTF.

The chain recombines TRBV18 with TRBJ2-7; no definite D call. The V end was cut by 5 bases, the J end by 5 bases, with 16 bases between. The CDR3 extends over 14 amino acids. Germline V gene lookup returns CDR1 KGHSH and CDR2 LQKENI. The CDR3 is CASSKGLSENEQYF. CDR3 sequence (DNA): TGTGCCAGCTCAAAAGGCTTGTCGGAGAACGAGCAGTACTTC. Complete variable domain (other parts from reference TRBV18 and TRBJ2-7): NAGVMQNPRHLVRRRGQEARLRCSPMKGHSHVYWYRQLPEEGLKFMVYLQKENIIDESGMPKERFSAEFPKEGPSILRIQQVVRGDSAAYFCASSKGLSENEQYFGPGTRLTVT.

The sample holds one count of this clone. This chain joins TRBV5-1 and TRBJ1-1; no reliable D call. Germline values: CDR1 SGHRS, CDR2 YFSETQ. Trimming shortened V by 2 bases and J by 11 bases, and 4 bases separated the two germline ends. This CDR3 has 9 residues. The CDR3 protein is CASSLVAFF. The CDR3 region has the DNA TGCGCCAGCAGCTTAGTGGCTTTCTTT.

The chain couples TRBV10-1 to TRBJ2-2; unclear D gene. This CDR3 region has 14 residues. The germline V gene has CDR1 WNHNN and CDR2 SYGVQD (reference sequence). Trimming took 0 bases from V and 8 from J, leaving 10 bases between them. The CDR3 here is CASSESSKKGELFF. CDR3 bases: TGCGCCAGCAGTGAGTCTTCCAAAAAGGGGGAGCTGTTTTTT.

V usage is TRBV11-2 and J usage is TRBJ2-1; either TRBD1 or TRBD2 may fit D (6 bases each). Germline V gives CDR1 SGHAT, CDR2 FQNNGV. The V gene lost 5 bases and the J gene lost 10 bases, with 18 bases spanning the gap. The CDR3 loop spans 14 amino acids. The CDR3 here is CASSPGRTGGEQFF. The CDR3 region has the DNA TGTGCCAGCAGCCCAGGACGGACCGGGGGCGAGCAGTTCTTC.

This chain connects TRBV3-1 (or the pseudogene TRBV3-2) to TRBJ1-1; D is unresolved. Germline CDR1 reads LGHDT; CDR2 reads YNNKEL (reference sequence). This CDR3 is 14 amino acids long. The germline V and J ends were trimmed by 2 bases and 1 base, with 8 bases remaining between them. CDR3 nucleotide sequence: TGTGCCAGCAGCCAACCCCGAGGGAACACTGAAGCTTTCTTT. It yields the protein CASSQPRGNTEAFF.

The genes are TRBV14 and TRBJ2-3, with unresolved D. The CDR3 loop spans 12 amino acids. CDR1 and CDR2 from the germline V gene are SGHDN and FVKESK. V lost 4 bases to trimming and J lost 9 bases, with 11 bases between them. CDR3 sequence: CASSPSGWTQYF. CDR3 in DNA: TGTGCCAGCAGCCCCTCTGGGTGGACGCAGTATTTT.

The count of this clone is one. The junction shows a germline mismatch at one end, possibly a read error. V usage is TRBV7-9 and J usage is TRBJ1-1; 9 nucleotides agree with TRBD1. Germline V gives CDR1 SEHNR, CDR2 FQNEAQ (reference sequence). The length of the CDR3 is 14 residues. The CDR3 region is CASRVGDREPLFSF. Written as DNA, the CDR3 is TGTGCCAGCAGAGTTGGGGACAGGGAGCCCCTTTTTTCATTT.

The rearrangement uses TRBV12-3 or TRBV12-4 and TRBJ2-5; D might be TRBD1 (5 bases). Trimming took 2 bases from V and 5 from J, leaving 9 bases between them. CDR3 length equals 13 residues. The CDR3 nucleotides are TGTGCCAGCAGTTTAAGGGGTTCGGAGACCCAGTACTTC. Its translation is CASSLRGSETQYF.

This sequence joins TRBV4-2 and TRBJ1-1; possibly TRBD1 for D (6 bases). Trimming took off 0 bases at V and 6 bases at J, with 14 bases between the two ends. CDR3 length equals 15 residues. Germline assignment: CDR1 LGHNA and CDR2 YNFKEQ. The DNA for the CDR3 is TGTGCCAGCAGCCAAGACCTACTTGGGGGCTCTGAAGCTTTCTTT. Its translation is CASSQDLLGGSEAFF.

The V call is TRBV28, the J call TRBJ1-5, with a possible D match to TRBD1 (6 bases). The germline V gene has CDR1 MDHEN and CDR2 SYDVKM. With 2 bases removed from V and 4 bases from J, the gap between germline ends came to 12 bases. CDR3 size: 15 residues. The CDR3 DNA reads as TGTGCCAGCAGTTTAATACAGGGTCAGAATCAGCCCCAGCATTTT. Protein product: CASSLIQGQNQPQHF.

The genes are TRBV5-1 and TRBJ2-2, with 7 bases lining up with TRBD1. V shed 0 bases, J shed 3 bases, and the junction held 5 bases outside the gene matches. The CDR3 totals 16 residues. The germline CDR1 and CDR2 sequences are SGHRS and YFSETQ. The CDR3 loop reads CASSLDPGTDTGELFF. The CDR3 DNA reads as TGCGCCAGCAGCTTGGACCCGGGGACAGACACCGGGGAGCTGTTTTTT.

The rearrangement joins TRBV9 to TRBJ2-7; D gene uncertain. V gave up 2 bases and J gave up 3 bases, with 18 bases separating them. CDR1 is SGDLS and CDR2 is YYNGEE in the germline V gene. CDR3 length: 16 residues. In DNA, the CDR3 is TGTGCCAGCAGCGTGGGTCAGGAGACTTTTTTCTACGAGCAGTACTTC. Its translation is CASSVGQETFFYEQYF.

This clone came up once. DNA of the CDR3: TGCGCCAGCAGCCAAGGCCCCGGGGCGGGGGGGCGTACAGATACGCAGTATTTT. As protein: CASSQGPGAGGRTDTQYF. The J gene is TRBJ2-3, the V gene TRBV4-3; the match to TRBD2 covers 9 bases. Germline CDR1 is LGHNA and CDR2 is YSLEER. The CDR3 sequence is 18 residues long. V gave up 1 base and J gave up 3 bases; unmatched junction bases: 11.